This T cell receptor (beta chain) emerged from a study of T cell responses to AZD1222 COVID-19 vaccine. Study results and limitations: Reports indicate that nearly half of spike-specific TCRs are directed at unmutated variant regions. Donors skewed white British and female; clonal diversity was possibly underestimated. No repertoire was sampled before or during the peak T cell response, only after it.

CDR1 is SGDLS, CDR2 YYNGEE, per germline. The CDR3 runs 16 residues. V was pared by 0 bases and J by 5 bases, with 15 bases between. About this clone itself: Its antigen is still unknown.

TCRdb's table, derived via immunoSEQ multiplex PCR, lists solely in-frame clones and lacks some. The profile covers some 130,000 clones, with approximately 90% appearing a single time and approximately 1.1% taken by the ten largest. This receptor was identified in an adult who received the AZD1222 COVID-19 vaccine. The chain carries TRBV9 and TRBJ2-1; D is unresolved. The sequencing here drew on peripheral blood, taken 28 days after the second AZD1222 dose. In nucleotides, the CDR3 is TGTGCCAGCAGCGTAGGTGACCCCTCCCGCGACAATGAGCAGTTCTTC. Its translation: CASSVGDPSRDNEQFF.